A selection of T cell receptor beta chains follows, all from one sample in a study of CD8 T cells in ankylosing spondylitis. TCRdb itself ran the 5' RACE reads through MiXCR, one entry per CDR3 protein. The sample includes about 240,000 distinct CDR3 sequences, under 8.5% of them seen just once. Sequencing was carried out using blood, either unsorted or a sorted T cell fraction (not recorded which). The origin of the receptors is a female donor with ankylosing spondylitis or in good health (not recorded which). The conserved cysteine and the conserved F or W are not part of the CDR3 here.

j_gene | v_gene | CDR3aa
TRBJ2-2 | TRBV27 | ASSLRASGSTGELF
TRBJ2-1 | TRBV7-7 | ASSLRLAGGSGEQF
TRBJ2-2 | TRBV10-3 | AISPSITGELF
TRBJ2-5 | TRBV11-3 | ASSSEEGETQY
TRBJ2-2 | TRBV20-1 | SVKTSRTTGELF
TRBJ1-2 | TRBV6-5 | ASSYSNRNYGYT
TRBJ1-5 | TRBV24-1 | ATSEGKDQPQH
TRBJ2-7 | TRBV7-2 | ASSFLGVNEQY
TRBJ2-3 | TRBV4-3 | ASSDTGVGTQY
TRBJ2-7 | TRBV20-1 | SPKKDYGQGPYEQY
TRBJ2-1 | TRBV2 | ASKWSEETYNEQF
TRBJ2-7 | TRBV5-1 | ASSPYRGPDEQY
TRBJ1-5 | TRBV6-2/TRBV6-3 | ASRTGGNQPQH
TRBJ2-1 | TRBV12-3/TRBV12-4 | ASSLHLFGQGNNEQF
TRBJ2-3 | TRBV11-2 | ASSSAASSTDTQY
TRBJ1-4 | TRBV18 | ASSPETGSEKLF
TRBJ1-5 | TRBV3-1 | ASSQDRGPGLPQH
TRBJ1-2 | TRBV28 | ASSQDRAYGYT
TRBJ2-1 | TRBV28 | ASSALADYSYNEQF
TRBJ1-5 | TRBV20-1 | CARIVSGGEGNQPQH
TRBJ2-7 | TRBV20-1 | SAPGQSSYEQY
TRBJ2-2 | TRBV12-3/TRBV12-4 | ASTTGGTGELF
TRBJ2-1 | TRBV7-9 | ASSPRGAGTSEQF
TRBJ2-1 | TRBV5-1 | ASSGSNNEQF
TRBJ2-1 | TRBV12-3/TRBV12-4 | ASSGQRLYNEQF
TRBJ2-3 | TRBV4-3 | ASSQDYRQGGDTQY
TRBJ2-3 | TRBV20-1 | SAGTSGRLSTDTQY
TRBJ2-1 | TRBV29-1 | SVELRAGVVNEQF
TRBJ2-1 | TRBV2 | ASSLTGMVEQF
TRBJ2-5 | TRBV29-1 | SVGQTSGRVLQETQY
TRBJ1-2 | TRBV12-3/TRBV12-4 | ASSTQVGGYGYT
TRBJ2-1 | TRBV9 | ASSVDQGSYNEQF
TRBJ2-1 | TRBV6-4 | ASRTRGYNEQF
TRBJ2-1 | TRBV24-1 | ATPPKRGRDEQF
TRBJ1-2 | TRBV20-1 | SARPGTAYGYT
TRBJ2-3 | TRBV10-3 | AISSRDGGTDTQY
TRBJ2-1 | TRBV5-6 | ASSSTGLAGATSSNEQF
TRBJ2-1 | TRBV20-1 | SARASSGINEQF
TRBJ1-2 | TRBV20-1 | SAREEDRGWINYGYT
TRBJ1-3 | TRBV6-1 | ASSSTGTGTIY
TRBJ2-5 | TRBV7-2 | ASRLAGVYETQY
TRBJ2-3 | TRBV19 | ASSIDHRGYTDTQY
TRBJ2-1 | TRBV4-3 | ASSQDFSGKYNEQF
TRBJ2-1 | TRBV20-1 | SAPPIHGLIGHNEQF
TRBJ2-5 | TRBV6-5 | ASSYQIRGTQY
TRBJ2-1 | TRBV12-3/TRBV12-4 | AIWIWGRLKDGYNEQF
TRBJ2-3 | TRBV18 | ASSPVLAGRTDTQY
TRBJ1-6 | TRBV7-6 | ASSGRNSPLH
TRBJ2-5 | TRBV4-3 | ASSQETSGRDQETQY
TRBJ1-5 | TRBV6-2/TRBV6-3 | ASRQDRGTQPQH
TRBJ2-1 | TRBV20-1 | SATSSGRASDEQF
TRBJ2-2 | TRBV7-9 | ASSSGALDTGELF
TRBJ1-5 | TRBV7-6 | ASSAGAGYGGNQPQH
TRBJ2-7 | TRBV7-9 | ASSSDFLYEQY
TRBJ2-2 | TRBV5-4 | ASSYKPSGRTGELF
TRBJ1-3 | TRBV7-2 | ASSLFGQSGGNTIY